This T cell receptor (beta chain) was identified in a study of Ad26.COV2.S vaccination and SARS-CoV-2 variants. Across the study: The COV1001 Ad26.COV2.S trial arm included the donor. Study-level findings and limits: Substantial breadth in spike-specific CD8+ and CD4+ T cell responses was reportedly seen after vaccination. Measurements of TCR breadth and depth may have given underestimates of the total T cell responses.

Only in-frame clones appear in the TCRdb table, and some are missing; sequencing was by immunoSEQ multiplex PCR. The sample lists 400,000 to 500,000 clones; approximately 87% were seen once. A remark on this clone: The antigen remains undetermined.

Described treatment: some 20 received Ad26.COV2.S at low or high dose, single or two shots; about 5 received placebo; per-sample allocation not given. Collection of samples fell on day 63 after the first vaccine or placebo injection. The shot given was an Ad26 vector that makes Wuhan-strain SARS-CoV-2 spike. The source of this sequence is a person aged 18-65 years who received the Ad26.COV2.S COVID-19 vaccine or a placebo. The sequencing used peripheral blood, collected in a trial of Ad26.COV2.S vaccine versus placebo.

CDR3 amino acids: CASSIMGVSPSNQPQHF. The CDR3 DNA reads TGTGCCAGTAGTATAATGGGGGTGAGTCCGAGCAATCAGCCCCAGCATTTT. V gene TRBV19 combines with J gene TRBJ1-5, with D tentatively TRBD1 (5 bases). Germline CDR1 LNHDA, CDR2 SQIVND (reference sequence). This CDR3 has 17 residues. The V gene lost 2 bases and the J gene lost 1 base, with 15 bases spanning the gap.